A selection of T cell receptor beta chains follows, all from one sample in a study of CD8 T cells in Susac syndrome. TCRdb recomputed calls from the immunoSEQ multiplex PCR reads with MiXCR, one row per CDR3 protein. The sample comprises fewer than 150,000 distinct CDR3 sequences, around 94% of which are singletons, and over 0.25% rests with the top ten. Sequences were obtained from CD8+ T cells from PBMCs. Receptor source: a human donor in good health. CDR3s include the opening cysteine and the closing phenylalanine or tryptophan. D genes are given only for firm matches. Clone size, where shown, is once, few, many, or a class for clones that have expanded.

V gene: TRBV7-9; J gene: TRBJ1-4; D gene: TRBD1; CDR3 length: 14; clone size: -; CDR3 protein: CASSLTGGGEKLFF; CDR3 DNA: TGTGCCAGCAGTCTGACAGGGGGTGGTGAAAAACTGTTTTTT
V gene: TRBV6-5; J gene: TRBJ2-5; D gene: -; CDR3 length: 14; clone size: -; CDR3 protein: CASSGQRAQETQYF; CDR3 DNA: TGTGCCAGCAGTGGGCAGCGGGCCCAAGAGACCCAGTACTTC
V gene: TRBV3-1; J gene: TRBJ2-7; D gene: TRBD2; CDR3 length: 15; clone size: once; CDR3 protein: CASSQGLAGVVEQYF; CDR3 DNA: TGTGCCAGCAGCCAAGGCCTAGCGGGAGTTGTCGAGCAGTACTTC
V gene: TRBV12-3/TRBV12-4; J gene: TRBJ2-5; D gene: -; CDR3 length: 12; clone size: -; CDR3 protein: CASRSFFETQYF; CDR3 DNA: TGTGCCAGCAGGAGTTTCTTCGAGACCCAGTACTTC
V gene: TRBV20-1; J gene: TRBJ1-2; D gene: -; CDR3 length: 13; clone size: -; CDR3 protein: CSASGHGAYGYTF; CDR3 DNA: TGCAGTGCTAGTGGCCATGGGGCTTATGGCTACACCTTC
V gene: TRBV7-8; J gene: TRBJ1-5; D gene: -; CDR3 length: 15; clone size: -; CDR3 protein: CASSNPTPSNQPQHF; CDR3 DNA: TGTGCCAGCAGCAACCCGACACCGAGCAATCAGCCCCAGCATTTT
V gene: TRBV7-9; J gene: TRBJ2-7; D gene: -; CDR3 length: 13; clone size: -; CDR3 protein: CASSFPDTYEQYF; CDR3 DNA: TGTGCCAGCAGCTTCCCCGACACCTACGAGCAGTACTTC
V gene: TRBV30; J gene: TRBJ1-4; D gene: -; CDR3 length: 13; clone size: -; CDR3 protein: CAWSDGGNEKLFF; CDR3 DNA: TGTGCCTGGAGTGACGGGGGTAACGAAAAACTGTTTTTT
V gene: TRBV20-1; J gene: TRBJ1-4; D gene: TRBD1; CDR3 length: 15; clone size: once; CDR3 protein: CSARSDRGRGEKLFF; CDR3 DNA: TGCAGTGCTAGATCCGACAGGGGGCGAGGTGAAAAACTGTTTTTT
V gene: TRBV7-9; J gene: TRBJ2-1; D gene: -; CDR3 length: 14; clone size: -; CDR3 protein: CASSLASAYNEQFF; CDR3 DNA: TGTGCCAGCAGCTTGGCTAGCGCATACAATGAGCAGTTCTTC
V gene: TRBV2; J gene: TRBJ2-1; D gene: -; CDR3 length: 16; clone size: -; CDR3 protein: CASSEAPGLSYNEQFF; CDR3 DNA: TGTGCCAGCAGTGAGGCCCCGGGTTTATCCTACAATGAGCAGTTCTTC
V gene: TRBV20-1; J gene: TRBJ2-7; D gene: -; CDR3 length: 15; clone size: -; CDR3 protein: CSARDTREDPLEQYF; CDR3 DNA: TGCAGTGCTAGAGATACGAGGGAGGACCCCCTAGAGCAGTACTTC
V gene: TRBV27; J gene: TRBJ2-5; D gene: TRBD2; CDR3 length: 16; clone size: -; CDR3 protein: CASSFLPRTSGETQYF; CDR3 DNA: TGTGCCAGCAGTTTCCTCCCGCGGACTAGCGGCGAGACCCAGTACTTC
V gene: TRBV6-5; J gene: TRBJ2-7; D gene: TRBD1; CDR3 length: 13; clone size: -; CDR3 protein: CASSTGTGYEQYF; CDR3 DNA: TGTGCCAGCAGTACGGGGACAGGCTACGAGCAGTACTTC
V gene: TRBV27; J gene: TRBJ1-1; D gene: TRBD1; CDR3 length: 13; clone size: -; CDR3 protein: CASSPGGDTEAFF; CDR3 DNA: TGTGCCAGCAGCCCAGGGGGGGACACTGAAGCTTTCTTT
V gene: TRBV29-1; J gene: TRBJ2-7; D gene: -; CDR3 length: 11; clone size: once; CDR3 protein: CSAIGMEEQYF; CDR3 DNA: TGCAGCGCCATTGGTATGGAGGAGCAGTACTTC
V gene: TRBV29-1; J gene: TRBJ2-5; D gene: TRBD2; CDR3 length: 15; clone size: -; CDR3 protein: CSVPGLVRSGETQYF; CDR3 DNA: TGCAGCGTCCCTGGACTAGTCAGGAGCGGGGAGACCCAGTACTTC
V gene: TRBV30; J gene: TRBJ2-7; D gene: TRBD2; CDR3 length: 13; clone size: once; CDR3 protein: CAWNPGLAGEQYF; CDR3 DNA: TGTGCCTGGAATCCGGGACTAGCAGGCGAGCAGTACTTC
V gene: TRBV12-3/TRBV12-4; J gene: TRBJ1-5; D gene: TRBD1; CDR3 length: 13; clone size: -; CDR3 protein: CASSLGQGQPQHF; CDR3 DNA: TGTGCCAGCAGCCTGGGACAGGGTCAGCCCCAGCATTTT
V gene: TRBV6-5; J gene: TRBJ1-5; D gene: TRBD1; CDR3 length: 17; clone size: -; CDR3 protein: CASSYPLTGGLNQPQHF; CDR3 DNA: TGTGCCAGCAGTTACCCGCTGACAGGGGGCCTCAATCAGCCCCAGCATTTT
V gene: TRBV27; J gene: TRBJ1-4; D gene: TRBD1; CDR3 length: 14; clone size: -; CDR3 protein: CASSLTRQGAKLFF; CDR3 DNA: TGTGCCAGCAGTTTAACTCGCCAGGGGGCAAAACTGTTTTTT
V gene: TRBV20-1; J gene: TRBJ2-1; D gene: TRBD2; CDR3 length: 14; clone size: -; CDR3 protein: CSAPGTSGITEQFF; CDR3 DNA: TGCAGTGCTCCCGGGACTAGCGGGATTACTGAGCAGTTCTTC
V gene: TRBV27; J gene: TRBJ2-2; D gene: -; CDR3 length: 14; clone size: -; CDR3 protein: CASSTWSLAGELFF; CDR3 DNA: TGTGCCAGCAGTACGTGGTCTCTAGCCGGGGAGCTGTTTTTT
V gene: TRBV29-1; J gene: TRBJ2-4; D gene: -; CDR3 length: 16; clone size: -; CDR3 protein: CSVVQGSSLAKNIQYF; CDR3 DNA: TGCAGCGTTGTCCAGGGGTCAAGTTTAGCCAAAAACATTCAGTACTTC
V gene: TRBV27; J gene: TRBJ2-1; D gene: TRBD2; CDR3 length: 12; clone size: -; CDR3 protein: CASSSTSAEQFF; CDR3 DNA: TGTGCCAGCAGTTCGACTAGCGCCGAGCAGTTCTTC
V gene: TRBV13; J gene: TRBJ2-7; D gene: -; CDR3 length: 13; clone size: -; CDR3 protein: CASSLGTENEQYF; CDR3 DNA: TGTGCCAGCAGCTTAGGGACGGAAAACGAGCAGTACTTC
V gene: TRBV29-1; J gene: TRBJ2-7; D gene: TRBD1; CDR3 length: 14; clone size: -; CDR3 protein: CSVELDRGSYEQYF; CDR3 DNA: TGCAGCGTTGAGCTGGACAGGGGGTCCTACGAGCAGTACTTC
V gene: TRBV4-3; J gene: TRBJ2-7; D gene: -; CDR3 length: 13; clone size: -; CDR3 protein: CASSQVGFPEQYF; CDR3 DNA: TGCGCCAGCAGCCAAGTTGGCTTTCCCGAGCAGTACTTC
V gene: TRBV15; J gene: TRBJ2-3; D gene: -; CDR3 length: 15; clone size: once; CDR3 protein: CATSRGTGSTDTQYF; CDR3 DNA: TGTGCCACCAGCAGAGGTACCGGGAGCACAGATACGCAGTATTTT
V gene: TRBV4-3; J gene: TRBJ1-2; D gene: -; CDR3 length: 14; clone size: -; CDR3 protein: CASSQVNRVEGYTF; CDR3 DNA: TGCGCCAGCAGCCAAGTTAACAGGGTCGAGGGCTACACCTTC
V gene: TRBV19; J gene: TRBJ2-4; D gene: TRBD2; CDR3 length: 16; clone size: -; CDR3 protein: CASSLGLEWAKNIQYF; CDR3 DNA: TGTGCCAGTAGTCTGGGACTAGAATGGGCCAAAAACATTCAGTACTTC
V gene: TRBV27; J gene: TRBJ1-4; D gene: -; CDR3 length: 14; clone size: once; CDR3 protein: CASSLQQTNEKLFF; CDR3 DNA: TGTGCCAGCAGTTTACAACAGACTAATGAAAAACTGTTTTTT
V gene: TRBV9; J gene: TRBJ2-1; D gene: -; CDR3 length: 16; clone size: -; CDR3 protein: CASSSSGLYSYNEQFF; CDR3 DNA: TGTGCCAGCAGCTCCAGTGGCCTATACTCCTACAATGAGCAGTTCTTC
V gene: TRBV12-3/TRBV12-4; J gene: TRBJ1-6; D gene: -; CDR3 length: 14; clone size: -; CDR3 protein: CASSLVDFNSPLHF; CDR3 DNA: TGTGCCAGCAGTTTAGTAGACTTTAATTCACCCCTCCACTTT
V gene: TRBV24-1; J gene: TRBJ2-1; D gene: -; CDR3 length: 13; clone size: -; CDR3 protein: CATSATNNNEQFF; CDR3 DNA: TGTGCCACCAGTGCGACTAACAACAATGAGCAGTTCTTC
V gene: TRBV6-2/TRBV6-3; J gene: TRBJ2-5; D gene: -; CDR3 length: 13; clone size: -; CDR3 protein: CASSSYYGETQYF; CDR3 DNA: TGTGCCAGCAGTTCCTACTACGGGGAGACCCAGTACTTC
V gene: TRBV27; J gene: TRBJ2-1; D gene: -; CDR3 length: 13; clone size: few; CDR3 protein: CASRAGSYNEQFF; CDR3 DNA: TGTGCCAGCAGGGCGGGCTCCTACAATGAGCAGTTCTTC
V gene: TRBV3-1; J gene: TRBJ1-1; D gene: -; CDR3 length: 15; clone size: -; CDR3 protein: CASSLSDLMNTEAFF; CDR3 DNA: TGTGCCAGCAGCCTTTCAGACCTTATGAACACTGAAGCTTTCTTT
V gene: TRBV18; J gene: TRBJ1-1; D gene: -; CDR3 length: 13; clone size: -; CDR3 protein: CASSPGGSTEAFF; CDR3 DNA: TGTGCCAGCTCACCAGGGGGTAGTACTGAAGCTTTCTTT
V gene: TRBV30; J gene: TRBJ2-5; D gene: TRBD2; CDR3 length: 15; clone size: -; CDR3 protein: CAWSPWTSGPETQYF; CDR3 DNA: TGTGCCTGGAGTCCCTGGACTAGCGGACCTGAGACCCAGTACTTC
V gene: TRBV28; J gene: TRBJ1-2; D gene: -; CDR3 length: 13; clone size: -; CDR3 protein: CASSLGSLGGYTF; CDR3 DNA: TGTGCCAGCAGTTTAGGGAGTCTAGGTGGCTACACCTTC
V gene: TRBV5-1; J gene: TRBJ2-1; D gene: -; CDR3 length: 16; clone size: -; CDR3 protein: CASSRKDGIGNIEQFF; CDR3 DNA: TGCGCCAGCAGTCGGAAGGACGGGATCGGGAATATTGAGCAGTTCTTC
V gene: TRBV27; J gene: TRBJ2-7; D gene: TRBD1; CDR3 length: 17; clone size: once; CDR3 protein: CASSYSSPGQGGHEQYF; CDR3 DNA: TGTGCCAGCAGTTACTCTTCCCCGGGACAGGGGGGTCACGAGCAGTACTTC
V gene: TRBV7-2; J gene: TRBJ2-7; D gene: -; CDR3 length: 13; clone size: -; CDR3 protein: CASSPSGSGEQYF; CDR3 DNA: TGTGCCAGCAGCCCGTCCGGCTCCGGGGAGCAGTACTTC
V gene: TRBV12-3/TRBV12-4; J gene: TRBJ2-7; D gene: TRBD2; CDR3 length: 15; clone size: -; CDR3 protein: CASSSRTSGAYEQYF; CDR3 DNA: TGTGCCAGCAGTTCCCGGACTAGCGGAGCCTACGAGCAGTACTTC
V gene: TRBV5-1; J gene: TRBJ2-7; D gene: TRBD2; CDR3 length: 15; clone size: -; CDR3 protein: CASSLVVSGIDEQYF; CDR3 DNA: TGCGCCAGCAGCTTGGTAGTTAGCGGGATCGACGAGCAGTACTTC
V gene: TRBV30; J gene: TRBJ2-3; D gene: -; CDR3 length: 15; clone size: once; CDR3 protein: CASLGRGQGIDTQYF; CDR3 DNA: TGTGCCTCCCTGGGGAGGGGGCAAGGGATAGATACGCAGTATTTT
V gene: TRBV27; J gene: TRBJ2-1; D gene: -; CDR3 length: 12; clone size: once; CDR3 protein: CASSFRIDEQFF; CDR3 DNA: TGTGCCAGCAGTTTTCGGATTGATGAGCAATTCTTC